These 10 T cell receptor beta chains were sequenced from one sample in a study of cytomegalovirus exposure and HLA in healthy donors. The PCR employed 60 Vbeta primers together with 13 Jbeta primers. TCRdb keeps only in-frame clones here, not all; method: immunoSEQ multiplex PCR. The sample holds about 180,000 clones, around three quarters seen once. Specimen: PBMCs. The receptors originated from a man between 35 and 55 years old in good health and CMV-seronegative.

This rearrangement joins TRBV5-6 to TRBJ1-1; D gene uncertain. The CDR3 length is 14 residues. CDR1 is SGHDT and CDR2 is YYEEEE in the germline V gene. Trimming left V 1 base short and J 11 bases short, with 18 bases between. The chain's CDR3 is CASSLTPGRLEAFF. In nucleotides, the CDR3 is TGTGCCAGCAGCTTGACCCCGGGTCGCTTAGAGGCTTTCTTT.

The sample holds one count of this clone. This rearrangement joins TRBV5-4 to TRBJ2-2, with D hard to call. This CDR3 contains 15 residues. Germline CDR1 is SGHNT and CDR2 is YYREEE (reference sequence). Trimming removed 2 bases from V and 2 bases from J, with 10 bases in between. In DNA, the CDR3 is TGTGCCAGCAGCTTTGGGCTTTATAACACCGGGGAGCTGTTTTTT. Encoded protein: CASSFGLYNTGELFF.

The chain is built from TRBV5-6 and TRBJ1-2, with TRBD1 as a possible D gene (5 bases). Germline lookup yields CDR1 SGHDT and CDR2 YYEEEE. The V end was cut by 4 bases, the J end by 8 bases, with 15 bases between. The CDR3 runs to 13 residues. This CDR3 is CASSKQEGEGYTF. The CDR3 coding sequence is TGTGCCAGCAGCAAACAGGAAGGGGAAGGCTACACCTTC. The entire variable domain, with the rest obtained from reference TRBV5-6 and TRBJ1-2, is as follows: DAGVTQSPTHLIKTRGQQVTLRCSPKSGHDTVSWYQQALGQGPQFIFQYYEEEERQRGNFPDRFSGHQFPNYSSELNVNALLLGDSALYLCASSKQEGEGYTFGSGTRLTVV.

V usage is TRBV28 and J usage is TRBJ1-3; D unresolved. Germline CDR1 is MDHEN and CDR2 is SYDVKM. CDR3 length: 16 amino acids. Between the trimmed V and J ends, which lost 3 bases and 0 bases, there was a span of 12 bases. CDR3 sequence: CASSFLSRGSGNTIYF. CDR3 bases: TGTGCCAGCAGTTTCCTGTCGCGGGGCTCTGGAAACACCATATATTTT.

V usage is TRBV5-6 and J usage is TRBJ1-4; 10 bases map to TRBD1. V lost 4 bases to trimming and J lost 5 bases; unmatched junction nucleotides: 5. From germline, CDR1 is SGHDT and CDR2 YYEEEE. The CDR3 sequence is 15 residues long. The CDR3 coding sequence is TGTGCCAGCAGCCATCCGGGACAGGGGAATGAAAAACTGTTTTTT. It codes for CASSHPGQGNEKLFF.

This chain connects TRBV9 to TRBJ2-3; D call uncertain. Germline lookup yields CDR1 SGDLS and CDR2 YYNGEE. This CDR3 is built from 17 residues. Trimming pared 0 bases from V and 0 bases from J, leaving 14 bases between. This chain's CDR3 is CASSVGGPSSSTDTQYF. The CDR3 nucleotides read TGTGCCAGCAGCGTAGGAGGCCCTTCCTCTAGCACAGATACGCAGTATTTT.

The DNA for the CDR3 is TGTGCCAGCACCCGGGGGACAGCTCAGCCCCAGCATTTT. This sequence encodes CASTRGTAQPQHF. The chain uses TRBV21-1 and TRBJ1-5; TRBD1 was called by the table and not checked on the DNA. TRBV21-1 is classified as a pseudogene. CDR3 length: 13 residues.

The rearrangement links TRBV11-2 to TRBJ2-7; a weak D match, TRBD2 (5 bases). Germline V gene data show CDR1 as SGHAT and CDR2 as FQNNGV. V was shortened by 0 bases and J by 1 base, with 13 bases between the two germline ends. CDR3 length equals 16 residues. This chain's CDR3 is CASSLDWTQGSYEQYF. CDR3 nucleotides: TGTGCCAGCAGCTTAGATTGGACTCAAGGTTCCTACGAGCAGTACTTC. Full variable domain (missing parts from reference TRBV11-2 and TRBJ2-7): EAGVAQSPRYKIIEKRQSVAFWCNPISGHATLYWYQQILGQGPKLLIQFQNNGVVDDSQLPKDRFSAERLKGVDSTLKIQPAKLEDSAVYLCASSLDWTQGSYEQYFGPGTRLTVT.

The CDR3 region is CASNLGDTEDTQYF. DNA of the CDR3: TGTGCCAGCAATCTTGGGGACACTGAAGATACGCAGTATTTT. The rearrangement links TRBV5-4 to TRBJ2-3; D may be TRBD1 (6 bases). Germline V gives CDR1 SGHNT, CDR2 YYREEE (reference sequence). Deletions cut 6 bases from V and 5 bases from J, with 16 bases between. The CDR3 has 14 amino acids.

The chain uses TRBV6-6 and TRBJ1-2; 7 nucleotides agree with TRBD1. The CDR3 is made up of 15 amino acids. V shed 7 bases and J 7 bases; nucleotides not matched to a gene: 15. Germline loops: CDR1 MNHNY, CDR2 SVGAGI (reference sequence). The CDR3 loop is CASTRTGGNIVGYTF. The DNA of the CDR3 is TGTGCCAGCACCAGGACAGGAGGGAATATAGTTGGCTACACCTTC.